What follows describes a single T cell receptor beta chain. Data came from immunoSEQ multiplex PCR; TCRdb stores just in-frame clones and leaves some out. Of tens of thousands of clones in the sample, around 90% are singletons; the top ten hold more than 0.9%. The J segment lost 3 bases and the V segment lost 7 bases, leaving 4 bases of the junction unmatched. Germline assignment: CDR1 SGHNT and CDR2 YYREEE (reference sequence). There are 14 residues in the CDR3. This record belongs to a study of T cell changes during pregnancy in multiple sclerosis. The sample consisted of peripheral blood, taken in the third trimester of pregnancy. This sequence joins TRBV5-4 and TRBJ2-2; the match to TRBD2 covers 9 bases. This TCR was sampled from a female donor with multiple sclerosis, enrolled in a pregnancy study. DNA for the CDR3: TGTGCCAGCCTAGCGGGGCCCGACACCGGGGAGCTGTTTTTT. As protein: CASLAGPDTGELFF. Based on the CDR3 plus reference TRBV5-4 and TRBJ2-2, the full variable domain is ETGVTQSPTHLIKTRGQQVTLRCSSQSGHNTVSWYQQALGQGPQFIFQYYREEENGRGNFPPRFSGLQFPNYSSELNVNALELDDSALYLCASLAGPDTGELFFGEGSRLTVL.